Listed below are T cell receptor beta chains from one sample, sequenced in a study of siplizumab effects on memory and regulatory T cells. Sequencing used immunoSEQ multiplex PCR; TCRdb keeps in-frame clones, though not all of them. The sample has just under 85,000 clones, roughly 89% seen once. The sequencing input was Tregs sorted from blood. These receptors came from a human donor in good health. The CDR3 runs from the conserved cysteine through the conserved F or W. The D gene is left open where the match is weak. Where a row states a size, it is once, few, many or the class of an expanded clone; other rows omit it.

TRBD2 TRBJ2-2 few 17 TRBV9 CASSVGTSGREPGELFF TGTGCCAGCAGCGTCGGGACTAGCGGCCGCGAACCCGGGGAGCTGTTTTTT
- TRBJ1-6 - 12 TRBV27 CASPGNNSPLHF TGTGCCAGCCCCGGGAATAATTCACCCCTCCACTTT
- TRBJ2-5 - 17 TRBV23-1 CASSQGTLRGEGETQYF TGCGCCAGCAGTCAGGGGACGCTCAGGGGAGAAGGGGAGACCCAGTACTTC
TRBD1 TRBJ2-7 - 15 TRBV19 CASSADRGNSYEQYF TGTGCCAGTAGTGCGGACAGGGGGAATTCCTACGAGCAGTACTTC
- TRBJ1-5 - 14 TRBV5-6 CASSQTGLNQPQHF TGTGCCAGCAGCCAAACAGGGTTGAATCAGCCCCAGCATTTT
- TRBJ1-2 - 11 TRBV5-6 CASSLDYGYTF TGTGCCAGCAGCTTGGATTATGGCTACACCTTC
TRBD1 TRBJ1-4 - 16 TRBV7-9 CASSFMTGGGSEKLFF TGTGCCAGCAGCTTTATGACAGGGGGCGGCAGTGAAAAACTGTTTTTT
TRBD2 TRBJ2-1 once 16 TRBV10-3 CAISEGLAGSHNEQFF TGTGCCATCAGTGAGGGACTAGCGGGGTCCCACAATGAGCAGTTCTTC
- TRBJ2-6 once 16 TRBV5-4 CASSLAGVSGANVLTF TGTGCCAGCAGCTTGGCGGGGGTCTCTGGGGCCAACGTCCTGACTTTC
TRBD2 TRBJ2-1 few 16 TRBV18 CASTTSGGNSYNEQFF TGTGCCAGCACAACTAGCGGGGGTAACTCCTACAATGAGCAGTTCTTC
TRBD2 TRBJ2-7 - 15 TRBV10-3 CAISEGASGGYEQYF TGTGCCATCAGTGAGGGGGCTAGCGGGGGATACGAGCAGTACTTC
- TRBJ1-1 - 12 TRBV18 CASSIVSAEAFF TGTGCCAGCTCCATCGTTAGTGCTGAAGCTTTCTTT
TRBD2 TRBJ2-3 - 15 TRBV9 CASSVRAGGTDTQYF TGTGCCAGCAGCGTCAGAGCGGGGGGCACAGATACGCAGTATTTT
- TRBJ1-5 few 12 TRBV7-9 CASSAGGQPQHF TGTGCCAGCAGCGCAGGTGGCCAGCCCCAGCATTTT
- TRBJ1-5 - 12 TRBV7-9 CASSTGRQPQHF TGTGCCAGCAGCACAGGGCGGCAGCCCCAGCATTTT
- TRBJ2-3 - 15 TRBV7-9 CASSRMGSGTDTQYF TGTGCCAGCAGTAGGATGGGATCGGGCACAGATACGCAGTATTTT
TRBD1 TRBJ2-5 - 16 TRBV4-1 CASSQAPSQGAETQYF TGCGCCAGCAGCCAAGCCCCGTCGCAGGGGGCCGAGACCCAGTACTTC
- TRBJ2-3 - 14 TRBV27 CASSRLGATDTQYF TGTGCCAGCAGTAGACTAGGCGCCACAGATACGCAGTATTTT
TRBD2 TRBJ2-1 - 12 TRBV19 CASLAGNNEQFF TGTGCCAGCCTAGCGGGGAACAATGAGCAGTTCTTC
- TRBJ2-1 once 14 TRBV5-1 CASSQEARNNEQFF TGCGCCAGCAGCCAAGAAGCAAGGAACAATGAGCAGTTCTTC
TRBD1 TRBJ2-7 - 13 TRBV18 CASSPDRGREQYF TGTGCCAGCTCACCGGACAGGGGGCGCGAGCAGTACTTC
- TRBJ1-5 - 13 TRBV6-6 CASVQGSNQPQHF TGTGCCAGCGTACAGGGTTCTAATCAGCCCCAGCATTTT
- TRBJ2-5 few 15 TRBV28 CASIPLAGPAETQYF TGTGCCAGCATCCCTTTAGCCGGGCCTGCGGAGACCCAGTACTTC
- TRBJ1-1 once 11 TRBV20-1 CSARDRLPAFF TGCAGTGCTAGAGATCGGCTTCCGGCTTTCTTT
- TRBJ2-1 once 12 TRBV7-2 CASSLWGGLWFF TGTGCCAGCAGCTTATGGGGCGGGCTATGGTTCTTC
- TRBJ1-6 once 15 TRBV19 CASSTLPAYNSPLHF TGTGCCAGTAGTACGTTGCCGGCCTATAATTCACCCCTCCACTTT
- TRBJ1-4 - 13 TRBV19 CASRTGHNEKLFF TGTGCCAGTAGAACCGGCCATAATGAAAAACTGTTTTTT
- TRBJ1-4 once 15 TRBV4-2 CASSRLLQGWEKLFF TGTGCCAGCAGCCGTCTACTTCAGGGGTGGGAAAAACTGTTTTTT
TRBD1 TRBJ1-6 - 15 TRBV19 CASQNLGAGGRPLHF TGTGCCAGCCAAAACCTAGGTGCAGGGGGCCGTCCCCTCCACTTT
- TRBJ2-5 - 14 TRBV5-5 CASSQYGTWETQYF TGTGCCAGCAGCCAATACGGGACATGGGAGACCCAGTACTTC
TRBD2 TRBJ2-7 - 15 TRBV10-3 CAISEPSGGLYEQYF TGTGCCATCAGTGAACCTAGCGGGGGGCTCTACGAGCAGTACTTC
- TRBJ2-5 - 14 TRBV2 CASRDAGASETQYF TGTGCCAGCAGGGACGCGGGGGCTTCGGAGACCCAGTACTTC
- TRBJ1-3 - 14 TRBV7-9 CASSLDPSGNTIYF TGTGCCAGCAGCCTGGACCCCTCTGGAAACACCATATATTTT
- TRBJ2-5 - 12 TRBV5-1 CASSQVEETQYF TGCGCCAGCAGCCAGGTGGAAGAGACCCAGTACTTC
TRBD1 TRBJ2-5 - 17 TRBV23-1 CASSHPNRDRGQETQYF TGCGCCAGCAGTCACCCCAATCGGGACAGGGGACAAGAGACCCAGTACTTC
TRBD1 TRBJ1-2 - 14 TRBV6-1 CASSVEGAYYGYTF TGTGCCAGCAGTGTGGAGGGGGCTTACTATGGCTACACCTTC
TRBD1 TRBJ2-2 - 15 TRBV6-1 CASKVGDRNTGELFF TGTGCCAGCAAAGTTGGGGACAGAAACACCGGGGAGCTGTTTTTT
TRBD1 TRBJ2-7 - 15 TRBV5-6 CASSLPGTGTGEQYF TGTGCCAGCAGCTTACCGGGGACAGGGACGGGCGAGCAGTACTTC
- TRBJ1-4 - 16 TRBV6-5 CASSYSMSTGNEKLFF TGTGCCAGCAGTTACTCGATGTCGACCGGGAATGAAAAACTGTTTTTT
- TRBJ1-3 - 14 TRBV9 CASSVGSSGNTIYF TGTGCCAGCAGCGTAGGCTCCTCTGGAAACACCATATATTTT
- TRBJ2-1 - 11 TRBV20-1 CSGGDYNEQFF TGCAGTGGTGGGGATTACAATGAGCAGTTCTTC
TRBD1 TRBJ1-1 - 13 TRBV7-9 CASSLGQGTEAFF TGTGCCAGCAGCCTGGGACAGGGCACTGAAGCTTTCTTT
- TRBJ1-5 - 15 TRBV19 CASSIDPGFNQPQHF TGTGCCAGTAGTATTGATCCGGGGTTCAATCAGCCCCAGCATTTT
TRBD2 TRBJ2-3 - 15 TRBV2 CASTLAGGSTDTQYF TGTGCCAGCACCCTAGCGGGGGGTAGCACAGATACGCAGTATTTT
- TRBJ1-1 medium-sized 12 TRBV10-1 CASSGGPNEAFF TGCGCCAGCAGTGGAGGCCCGAATGAAGCTTTCTTT
TRBD2 TRBJ2-2 - 17 TRBV14 CASSQSTSGGSTGELFF TGTGCCAGCAGCCAGTCGACTAGCGGGGGGAGCACCGGGGAGCTGTTTTTT
TRBD1 TRBJ1-2 - 19 TRBV5-3 CARSLSPGQAGGPNYGYTF TGTGCCAGAAGCTTGTCCCCCGGACAGGCGGGGGGTCCTAACTATGGCTACACCTTC
- TRBJ1-1 - 13 TRBV5-1 CASSNRAPTEAFF TGCGCCAGCAGCAACCGGGCCCCCACTGAAGCTTTCTTT
TRBD1 TRBJ1-2 - 15 TRBV7-3 CASSPRDSYLYGYTF TGTGCCAGCAGCCCACGGGACAGCTACCTCTATGGCTACACCTTC
- TRBJ1-5 - 15 TRBV5-4 CASSPAPLSNQPQHF TGTGCCAGCAGCCCGGCTCCGCTTAGCAATCAGCCCCAGCATTTT
- TRBJ1-1 - 13 TRBV6-4 CASIVLGKAEAFF TGTGCCAGCATCGTCTTAGGGAAGGCAGAAGCTTTCTTT
- TRBJ2-2 - 10 TRBV30 CAWSKMMLFF TGTGCCTGGAGTAAGATGATGCTGTTTTTT
- TRBJ2-3 - 15 TRBV6-1 CASRERTGGGDTQYF TGTGCCAGCAGAGAGAGGACAGGCGGGGGAGATACGCAGTATTTT
- TRBJ1-1 - 15 TRBV15 CATSRLRGGNTEAFF TGTGCCACCAGCAGGTTAAGGGGCGGGAACACTGAAGCTTTCTTT
- TRBJ1-1 - 14 TRBV10-1 CATLKSSGNLEAFF TGCGCCACTCTCAAGAGCTCGGGGAACCTTGAAGCTTTCTTT
- TRBJ2-5 - 12 TRBV2 CARGGDYGTQYF TGTGCCAGAGGGGGAGATTATGGGACCCAGTACTTC
- TRBJ1-1 - 13 TRBV11-2 CASSSLLGAEAFF TGTGCCAGCAGCTCACTTTTGGGCGCTGAAGCTTTCTTT
- TRBJ2-2 - 18 TRBV12-5 CASGLDPGGVGSTGELFF TGTGCTAGTGGTTTGGATCCCGGGGGCGTCGGGAGCACCGGGGAGCTGTTTTTT
TRBD1 TRBJ1-4 - 12 TRBV6-5 CATRGPNEKLFF TGTGCCACCAGGGGGCCTAATGAAAAACTGTTTTTT